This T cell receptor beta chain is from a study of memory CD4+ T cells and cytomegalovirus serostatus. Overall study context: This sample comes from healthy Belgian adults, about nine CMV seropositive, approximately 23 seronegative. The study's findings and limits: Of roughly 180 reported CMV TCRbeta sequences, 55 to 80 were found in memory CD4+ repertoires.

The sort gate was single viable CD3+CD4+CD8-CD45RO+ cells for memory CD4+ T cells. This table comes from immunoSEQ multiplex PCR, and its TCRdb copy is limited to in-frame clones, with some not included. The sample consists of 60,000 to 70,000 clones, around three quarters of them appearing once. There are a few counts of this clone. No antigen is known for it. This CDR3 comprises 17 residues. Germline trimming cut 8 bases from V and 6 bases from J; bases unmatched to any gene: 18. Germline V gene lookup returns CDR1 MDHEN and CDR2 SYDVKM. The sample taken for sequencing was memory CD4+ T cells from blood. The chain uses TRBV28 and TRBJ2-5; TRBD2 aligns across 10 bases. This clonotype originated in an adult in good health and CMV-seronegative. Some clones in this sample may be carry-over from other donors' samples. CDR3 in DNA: TGTGCCAGCCTCCCGGGTGGCTTAGCGGGAGGCCGCAAGACCCAGTACTTC. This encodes CASLPGGLAGGRKTQYF. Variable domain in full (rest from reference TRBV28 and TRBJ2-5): DVKVTQSSRYLVKRTGEKVFLECVQDMDHENMFWYRQDPGLGLRLIYFSYDVKMKEKGDIPEGYSVSREKKERFSLILESASTNQTSMYLCASLPGGLAGGRKTQYFGPGTRLLVL.